The TCR beta chain described here comes from a study of cytomegalovirus exposure and HLA in healthy donors. Whole-study context: Falling in the Caucasian-associated ancestry cluster were 81% of 398 genotyped donors. Findings and limits, study-wide: For TCR beta chains, V- and J-gene trimming was later linked to a missense DCLRE1C variant.

In the PCR, 60 Vbeta and 13 Jbeta primers were used. Measured with immunoSEQ multiplex PCR; TCRdb has only the in-frame clones, and not every one. The sample has 120,000 or so clones, over 70% seen once. The donors, nominally healthy at sampling, likely had unrecorded immune exposures. V lost 3 bases and J 4 bases, leaving 18 bases between the germline ends. This CDR3 is 16 amino acids long. Germline V gene data show CDR1 as SNHLY and CDR2 as FYNNEI. As to this clone: The antigen is unknown.

The sequence was obtained from a man aged 35-49 years in good health and CMV-seropositive. The sequenced sample consisted of PBMCs. The rearrangement links TRBV2 to TRBJ1-1, with D tentatively TRBD1 (5 bases). CDR3 bases: TGTGCCAGCAGTGAGGCGAATGTCGGGGGAGGCACTGAAGCTTTCTTT. Translation gives CASSEANVGGGTEAFF. The full variable domain, its missing parts supplied by reference TRBV2 and TRBJ1-1, is EPEVTQTPSHQVTQMGQEVILRCVPISNHLYFYWYRQILGQKVEFLVSFYNNEISEKSEIFDDQFSVERPDGSNFTLKIRSTKLEDSAMYFCASSEANVGGGTEAFFGQGTRLTVV.